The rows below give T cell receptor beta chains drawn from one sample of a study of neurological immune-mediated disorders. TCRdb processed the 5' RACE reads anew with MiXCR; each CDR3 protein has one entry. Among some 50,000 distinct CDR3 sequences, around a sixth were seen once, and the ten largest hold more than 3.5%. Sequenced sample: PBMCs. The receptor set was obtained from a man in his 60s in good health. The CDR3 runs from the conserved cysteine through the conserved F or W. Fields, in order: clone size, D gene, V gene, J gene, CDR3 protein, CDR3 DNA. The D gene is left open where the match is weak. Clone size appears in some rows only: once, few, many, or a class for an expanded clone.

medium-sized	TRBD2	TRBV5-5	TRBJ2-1	CASSLVRGGDNEQFF	TGTGCCAGCAGCTTGGTGCGGGGAGGGGACAATGAGCAGTTCTTC
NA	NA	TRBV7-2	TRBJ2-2	CASSLGRGNTGELFF	TGTGCCAGCAGCTTAGGCAGGGGGAACACCGGGGAGCTGTTTTTT
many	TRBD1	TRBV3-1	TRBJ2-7	CASSHRDRSHEQYF	TGTGCCAGCAGCCACCGGGACAGGAGCCACGAGCAGTACTTC
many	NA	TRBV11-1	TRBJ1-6	CASSPRSGAPLHF	TGTGCCAGCAGCCCCCGCTCCGGGGCCCCTCTCCACTTT
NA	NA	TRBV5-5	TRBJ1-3	CASSFRGQAGNTIYF	TGTGCCAGCAGCTTCAGGGGACAAGCTGGAAACACCATATATTTT
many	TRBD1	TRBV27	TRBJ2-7	CASSGRDRVGEQYF	TGTGCCAGCAGTGGGCGGGACAGGGTAGGGGAGCAGTACTTC
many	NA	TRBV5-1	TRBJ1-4	CASSLDLRSGEKLFF	TGCGCCAGCAGCTTGGACTTGCGGTCCGGAGAAAAACTGTTTTTT
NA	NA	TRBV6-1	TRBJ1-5	CASDSEGIGAQHF	TGTGCCAGCGATTCGGAGGGGATCGGGGCCCAGCATTTT
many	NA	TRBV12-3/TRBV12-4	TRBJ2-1	CASNRRSYNEQFF	TGTGCCAGCAATCGGAGGTCCTACAATGAGCAGTTCTTC
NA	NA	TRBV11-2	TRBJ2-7	CATGGGRVREQYF	TGTGCGACGGGGGGCGGGAGAGTGAGAGAGCAGTACTTC
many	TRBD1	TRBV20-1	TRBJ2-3	CSASDDRGTQYF	TGCAGTGCTAGCGACGACAGGGGAACGCAGTATTTT
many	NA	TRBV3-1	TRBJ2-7	CASSQEQEKQYF	TGTGCCAGCAGCCAAGAGCAAGAAAAGCAGTACTTC
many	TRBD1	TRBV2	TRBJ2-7	CASRPGQGFREQYF	TGTGCCAGCAGGCCGGGACAGGGGTTTCGCGAGCAGTACTTC
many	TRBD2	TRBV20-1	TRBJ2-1	CSAMALAGNNEQFF	TGCAGTGCTATGGCCCTAGCGGGTAACAATGAGCAGTTCTTC
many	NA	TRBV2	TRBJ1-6	CASSESHTGAPLHF	TGTGCCAGCAGTGAATCCCATACAGGTGCACCCCTCCACTTT
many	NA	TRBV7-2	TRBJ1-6	CASSWDPSSPLHF	TGTGCCAGCAGCTGGGACCCTTCTTCACCCCTCCACTTT
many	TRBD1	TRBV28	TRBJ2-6	CASSLAGGFAGANVLTF	TGTGCCAGCAGTTTGGCAGGGGGATTTGCTGGGGCCAACGTCCTGACTTTC